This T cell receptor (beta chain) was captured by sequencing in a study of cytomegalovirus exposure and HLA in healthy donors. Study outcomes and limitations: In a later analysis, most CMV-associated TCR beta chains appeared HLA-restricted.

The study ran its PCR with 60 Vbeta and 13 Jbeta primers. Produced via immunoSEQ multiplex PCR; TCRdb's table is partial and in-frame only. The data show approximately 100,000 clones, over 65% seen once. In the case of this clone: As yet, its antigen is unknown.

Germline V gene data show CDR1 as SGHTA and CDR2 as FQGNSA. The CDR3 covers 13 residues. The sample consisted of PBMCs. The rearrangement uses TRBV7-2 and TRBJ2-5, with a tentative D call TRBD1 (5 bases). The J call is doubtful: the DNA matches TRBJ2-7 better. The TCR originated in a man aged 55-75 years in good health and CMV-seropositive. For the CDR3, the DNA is TGTGCCAGCAGGGGCAGGGCCACCTACGAGCAGTACTTC. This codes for CASRGRATYEQYF.